This T cell receptor beta chain was profiled in a study of T cell repertoires in cytomegalovirus infection. The ends were cut back, 3 bases at V and 0 bases at J, with 21 bases in the middle. CDR1 and CDR2 (germline): MNHNS, SASEGT. The CDR3 contains 19 residues. Study-level findings and limits: Clonotype analysis showed dominance of the ex vivo response by HLA-C-restricted CMV-specific TCR beta clonotypes. Summed public TCR beta family frequency identified CMV carriers bearing the relevant HLA.

TCRdb itself ran the reads through MiXCR, one entry per CDR3 protein. The sample has almost 500,000 distinct CDR3 sequences; roughly 10% are singletons. As concerns this clonotype: The target antigen is unknown.

Sequenced sample: PBMCs. This TCR was recovered from a human donor in good health (CMV status not recorded). Some clones in this sample may be carry-over from other donors' samples. The chain employs TRBV6-1 and TRBJ1-5; D may be TRBD1 (5 bases). CDR3 coding DNA: TGTGCCAGCAGTGACCCGACAAATTTGGGGCTTTATAGCAATCAGCCCCAGCATTTT. Residues: CASSDPTNLGLYSNQPQHF.